The 17 T cell receptor beta chains below all came from one sample that was sequenced in a study of T cells in women clearing cervical HPV infection (dated by TCRdb to the late 2010s). Library generation was performed with the immunoSEQ multiplex PCR assay. In TCRdb, the immuneACCESS table is reduced to in-frame sequences with V and J assigned. These tables do not hold every clone; where another copy was compared, an unresolved V gene accounts for under half, and the others remain unexplained. The sample's table lists a count of tens of thousands of clones. Approximately 34% of the sample comes from the top ten. The sample was blood buffy coat. These receptors were taken from a woman aged 18 to 75 with a cervical HPV16 infection that either progressed to CIN3+ or cleared (not recorded which).

As for this clone: The sequence runs out 3 residues before the end of the CDR3; the remainder is reconstructed from the germline J gene. The chain combines TRBV5-1 with TRBJ2-7, with TRBD1 matching 7 bases. Losses at the gene ends were 4 bases for V and 5 bases for J; bases not matched to a gene: 6. The CDR3 is 13 amino acids. In germline, CDR1 is SGHRS, CDR2 YFSETQ. CDR3 DNA (partial): TGCGCCAGCAGCCTACAGGGGATCGACGAG. Amino acids: CASSLQGIDE. The entire CDR3 is CASSLQGIDEQYF.

Concerning this clone: The read gets to within 3 residues of the CDR3 end, and the germline J gene fills in the rest. This chain connects TRBV30 to TRBJ1-5; 9 bases agree with TRBD1. The V gene's germline CDR1 is GTSNPN and CDR2 SVGIG (reference sequence). The CDR3 spans 16 residues. V shed 1 base and J 0 bases; nucleotides not matched to a gene: 4. CDR3 sequence reads: CAWSGGTGYSNQPQHF. CDR3 bases read: TGTGCCTGGAGTGGAGGGACAGGGTATAGCAATCAGCCC.

Turning to this clone: The read comes to an end 3 residues before the CDR3 does, leaving the germline J gene to fill in the end. The gene calls are TRBV5-5 and TRBJ2-5; D is ambiguous. Germline lookup yields CDR1 SGHKS and CDR2 YYEKEE (reference sequence). V dropped 0 bases and J dropped 7 bases, with 10 bases sitting between them. The CDR3 sequence is 13 residues long. The DNA read from the CDR3 is TGTGCCAGCAGCTTGGAACCTCCGGGGACC. This sequence encodes CASSLEPPGT. The CDR3 reads in full as CASSLEPPGTQYF.

In regard to this clone: The CDR3 extends 3 residues past the end of the read, so its final part is completed from the germline J gene. The V and J genes are TRBV19 and TRBJ2-3; 10 nucleotides agree with TRBD2. CDR1 and CDR2 from the germline V gene are LNHDA and SQIVND (reference sequence). The V and J ends lost 7 bases and 4 bases, in that order; junction bases with no gene match: 11. The CDR3 is 16 amino acids. Incomplete CDR3 DNA: TGTGCCAGTAAGTGGGGATCTAGCGGGAGTCCAGATACG. Residues: CASKWGSSGSPDT. The complete CDR3 sequence is CASKWGSSGSPDTQYF.

With regard to this clone: The read finishes 3 residues shy of the CDR3 end, and the germline J gene is used to complete it. The chain has TRBV30 and TRBJ2-3; the D gene is possibly TRBD1 (6 bases). CDR1 is GTSNPN and CDR2 is SVGIG in the germline V gene (reference sequence). The length of the CDR3 is 15 residues. CDR3 bases read: TGTGCCTGGAGTCATAACGACAGGATCAATCAGCCG. Amino acid sequence: CAWSHNDRINQP. The whole CDR3 sequence is CAWSHNDRINQPQYF. The whole variable domain, remainder taken from reference TRBV30 and TRBJ2-3, is SQTIHQWPATLVQPVGSPLSLECTVEGTSNPNLYWYRQAAGRGLQLLFYSVGIGQISSEVPQNLSASRPQDRQFILSSKKLLLSDSGFYLCAWSHNDRINQPQYFGPGTRLTVL.

Concerning this clone itself: Read sequence stops 3 residues before the CDR3 end, and the germline J gene provides the missing end. The gene calls are TRBV19 and TRBJ2-2; 7 bases map to TRBD1. CDR3 length equals 15 residues. CDR1 and CDR2 from the germline V gene are LNHDA and SQIVND (reference sequence). Germline trimming cut 8 bases from V and 1 base from J; bases unmatched to any gene: 7. CDR3 amino acids: CASEEDRLNTGELFF. Partial CDR3 DNA: TGTGCCAGTGAGGAGGACAGGTTGAACACCGGGGAG.

Concerning this clone itself: Read data end 3 residues before the CDR3 end; the end is taken from the germline J gene. V is TRBV5-8 and J is TRBJ1-4; TRBD1 matches at 7 bases. The V segment lost 4 bases and the J segment 7 bases; nucleotides outside the gene matches: 10. CDR3 length: 15 amino acids. CDR1 and CDR2 from the germline V gene are SGHTS and YDEGEE. The CDR3 DNA, read in part, is TGTGCCAGCAGCCAAATTGTGACAGGGCTTGAAAAA. This codes for CASSQIVTGLEK. The CDR3 as a whole reads CASSQIVTGLEKLFF.

The CDR3 loop reads CAWSVRGRDQPQHF. The part of the CDR3 DNA that was read is TGTGCCTGGAGCGTAAGGGGGCGCGATCAGCCC. V usage is TRBV30 and J usage is TRBJ1-5; TRBD1 matches at 7 bases. The read finishes 3 residues shy of the CDR3 end, and the germline J gene is used to complete it. V gave up 3 bases and J gave up 5 bases; unmatched junction bases: 7. This CDR3 region has 14 residues. The germline V gene encodes CDR1 GTSNPN and CDR2 SVGIG (reference sequence). The variable domain in full, completed from reference TRBV30 and TRBJ1-5, reads SQTIHQWPATLVQPVGSPLSLECTVEGTSNPNLYWYRQAAGRGLQLLFYSVGIGQISSEVPQNLSASRPQDRQFILSSKKLLLSDSGFYLCAWSVRGRDQPQHFGDGTRLSIL.

On this clone: The read comes to an end 3 residues before the CDR3 does, leaving the germline J gene to fill in the end. V is TRBV18 and J is TRBJ1-1; D might be TRBD1 (5 bases). The germline V and J ends were trimmed by 8 bases and 0 bases, with 10 bases remaining between them. Germline V gene sequence: CDR1 KGHSH, CDR2 LQKENI. The CDR3 extends over 13 amino acids. This CDR3 reads CASSPDMNTEAFF. CDR3 DNA (partial): TGTGCCAGCAGCCCGGACATGAACACTGAA.

Notes on this clone: The read comes to an end 3 residues before the CDR3 does, leaving the germline J gene to fill in the end. The chain combines TRBV10-3 with TRBJ2-2, with D possibly being TRBD1 (6 bases). This CDR3 is built from 15 residues. CDR1 is ENHRY and CDR2 is SYGVKD in the germline V gene. The CDR3 is CAISESGAGERKLFF. Partial CDR3 DNA: TGTGCCATCAGTGAGTCGGGGGCAGGGGAGCGAAAG.

With respect to this clone: From the germline J gene comes the end of the CDR3, since the read stops 3 residues before it. The V gene is TRBV4-2, the J gene TRBJ2-4; D not resolved. The germline V gene has CDR1 LGHNA and CDR2 YNFKEQ. CDR3 size: 17 residues. Between the trimmed V and J ends, which lost 0 bases and 7 bases, there was a span of 19 bases. CDR3 DNA (partial): TGTGCCAGCAGCCAAGATCTAGAGCAGTCCCCTTTGAACATT. Its protein product is CASSQDLEQSPLNI. The full-length CDR3 reads as CASSQDLEQSPLNIQYF.

Notes on this clone: Read sequence stops 3 residues before the CDR3 end, and the germline J gene provides the missing end. V gene TRBV2 combines with J gene TRBJ2-7; tentatively, D is TRBD1 or TRBD2 (6 bases each). Per the germline V gene, CDR1 is SNHLY and CDR2 is FYNNEI. The CDR3 is 15 amino acids. Trimming took 1 base from V and 3 from J, leaving 13 bases between them. The CDR3 loop reads CASSEERGRHYEQYF. The CDR3 bases that were read are TGTGCCAGCAGTGAAGAGAGGGGGAGGCACTACGAG.

On this clone itself: The DNA ends 3 residues before the CDR3 does, and the rest of the CDR3 is filled in from the germline J gene. The rearrangement links TRBV30 to TRBJ1-4; 8 bases agree with TRBD1. The CDR3 totals 17 residues. CDR1 is GTSNPN and CDR2 is SVGIG in the germline V gene (reference sequence). CDR3 sequence: CAWSAGTGVSGANVLFF. CDR3 DNA, as far as it was read: TGTGCCTGGAGTGCCGGGACAGGTGTGAGTGGGGCCAACGTA.

The CDR3 sequence is CASSWLDNSYDYTF. The CDR3 bases that were read are TGTGCCAGCAGCTGGCTGGACAACTCCTACGAC. The V and J genes are TRBV7-3 and TRBJ1-2; the D gene is possibly TRBD1 (5 bases). The CDR3 end lies 3 residues beyond the end of the read and is filled in from the germline J gene. Germline CDR1 SGHTA, CDR2 FQGTGA. The CDR3 is 14 amino acids.

Worth noting for this clone: Other DNA sequences of this sample code for an identical CDR3. CDR3 DNA, as far as it was read: TGTGCCAGCAGTGAAAGAGCGGGGGGCTACGAG. Residues: CASSERAGGYE. The full CDR3 sequence reads CASSERAGGYEQYF. This sequence joins TRBV2 and TRBJ2-7, with 9 bases that match TRBD2. The read falls 3 residues short of the CDR3 end, and the missing part is taken from the germline J gene. Germline lookup yields CDR1 SNHLY and CDR2 FYNNEI. The CDR3 runs to 14 residues. The V and J ends lost 2 bases and 3 bases, in that order; junction bases with no gene match: 2.

CDR3 DNA, as far as it was read: TGTGCCAGTAGTATATGGGCGGGAGATGTTGTGGCCAAAAACATT. As protein: CASSIWAGDVVAKNI. The entire CDR3 reads CASSIWAGDVVAKNIQYF. V usage is TRBV19 and J usage is TRBJ2-4, with 7 bases lining up with TRBD2. The read gets to within 3 residues of the CDR3 end, and the germline J gene fills in the rest. Unmatched junction bases numbered 11, after V lost 2 bases and J lost 1 base. Germline CDR1 LNHDA, CDR2 SQIVND (reference sequence). The CDR3 extends over 18 amino acids.

Points on this clone: The CDR3 goes on 3 residues after the read ends, and that part is filled in from the germline J gene. This chain joins TRBV6-1 and TRBJ2-1, with D perhaps TRBD1 (5 bases). Per the germline V gene, CDR1 is MNHNS and CDR2 is SASEGT. This CDR3 contains 15 residues. V was pared by 3 bases and J by 9 bases, with 18 bases between. CDR3 bases read: TGTGCCAGCAGTGAGGGTGAAGGGGCGGTCATTGAG. As protein: CASSEGEGAVIE. From start to end, the CDR3 is CASSEGEGAVIEQFF.